What follows are 6 T cell receptor beta chains derived from one specimen sequenced in a study of CD8+CD57+ T cells in acquired aplastic anemia. Genomic DNA was employed as the template in profiling TCR beta VDJ and CDR3. One entry per CDR3 protein results from TCRdb running MiXCR on the reads. The sample has 450,000 to 550,000 distinct CDR3 sequences; around 30% are singletons. All sequencing subjects had displayed CD8+CD57+ cell expansion on flow cytometry. The sequenced sample consisted of sorted CD4+, CD8+, or CD8+CD57+ T cells (not recorded which) from PBMCs. All receptors come from a human donor with aplastic anemia.

This clonotype was observed a few times. This chain joins TRBV30 and TRBJ1-1; D perhaps matches TRBD1 (5 bases). V was cut by 0 bases and J by 1 base, with 18 bases left in between. Per germline, CDR1 GTSNPN and CDR2 SVGIG (reference sequence). The CDR3 runs to 17 residues. CDR3 in amino acids: CAWSVNVGVRGNTEAFF. DNA for the CDR3: TGTGCCTGGAGTGTGAATGTAGGGGTCCGAGGGAACACTGAAGCTTTCTTT.

This clonotype was seen only a few times. The chain has TRBV5-5 and TRBJ2-7; D unresolved. The V gene's germline CDR1 is SGHKS and CDR2 YYEKEE (reference sequence). V lost 4 bases and J 1 base, leaving 15 bases between the germline ends. CDR3 length: 15 amino acids. The CDR3 DNA follows: TGTGCCAGCAGCATAGACTTCTCAGTTTCCTACGAGCAGTACTTC. Protein product: CASSIDFSVSYEQYF.

This clonotype was picked up many times. This chain uses TRBV10-2 with TRBJ1-2, with 10 bases lining up with TRBD1. Trimming removed 4 bases from V and 6 bases from J; junction bases left unmatched: 2. Germline CDR1 is WSHSY and CDR2 is SAAADI. The CDR3 consists of 13 residues. In nucleotides, the CDR3 is TGCGCCAGCAGTGGGGACAGGGGCAATGGCTACACCTTC. This sequence encodes CASSGDRGNGYTF.

The chain employs TRBV2 and TRBJ2-7; 8 bases fit TRBD2. V trimming: 5 bases; J trimming: 7 bases; junction bases outside the gene matches: 16. Germline V gene sequence: CDR1 SNHLY, CDR2 FYNNEI. This CDR3 comprises 16 residues. This chain's CDR3 is CASSFLLAGGSGEQYF. CDR3 DNA: TGTGCCAGCAGTTTCCTTCTGGCGGGAGGATCGGGAGAGCAGTACTTC. The full variable domain, rest sourced from reference TRBV2 and TRBJ2-7, is EPEVTQTPSHQVTQMGQEVILRCVPISNHLYFYWYRQILGQKVEFLVSFYNNEISEKSEIFDDQFSVERPDGSNFTLKIRSTKLEDSAMYFCASSFLLAGGSGEQYFGPGTRLTVT.

This clonotype has just a few counts. The CDR3 DNA follows: TGTGCCAGCGCCGCACTCGCAACTAATGAAAAACTGTTTTTT. Amino acid sequence: CASAALATNEKLFF. The chain combines TRBV2 with TRBJ1-4; unclear D gene. Germline loops: CDR1 SNHLY, CDR2 FYNNEI. The CDR3 is 14 amino acids. Between the trimmed V and J ends, which lost 8 bases and 0 bases, there was a span of 10 bases.

Regarding this clonotype: A much larger clone lies one base from this, so it may be a read error. This likely comes from a read error, as the CDR3 has no conserved phenylalanine or tryptophan at its end. This rearrangement joins TRBV7-8 to TRBJ2-7; 10 nucleotides match TRBD1. V was clipped by 1 base and J by 4 bases; unmatched bases: 4. The CDR3 totals 15 residues. The germline V gene encodes CDR1 SGHVS and CDR2 FQNEAQ. The CDR3 reads CASSLGGDRGYEQYS. For the CDR3, the DNA is TGTGCCAGCAGCTTAGGGGGGGACAGGGGTTACGAGCAGTACTCC.